These 18 T cell receptor beta chains were all obtained from the same sample, sequenced in a study of blood T cell repertoires in COVID-19. Libraries were prepared by immunoSEQ multiplex PCR; TCRdb keeps only in-frame clonotypes and omits some of them. The table records over 200,000 clones, under 90% of them present only once. The sequenced material came from PBMCs or T cells enriched from blood (not recorded which). These receptors were collected from a man aged 55 to 70 who had recovered from COVID-19.

This sequence joins TRBV24-1 and TRBJ2-2, with 7 nucleotides matching TRBD2. V lost 7 bases to trimming and J lost 5 bases; unmatched junction nucleotides: 9. This CDR3 spans 15 amino acids. Germline loops: CDR1 KGHDR, CDR2 SFDVKD. The CDR3 reads CATSLSGSGTGELFF. The CDR3 DNA follows: TGTGCCACCAGCCTTAGCGGGTCGGGGACCGGGGAGCTGTTTTTT.

The chain employs TRBV7-8 and TRBJ2-2; 8 bases are shared with TRBD1. Germline V CDR1 and CDR2: SGHVS, FQNEAQ. The V gene end was trimmed by 1 base and the J gene end by 6 bases; junction bases not matched to a gene: 7. This CDR3 region has 16 residues. For the CDR3, the DNA is TGTGCCAGCAGCTTAGACGCGACAGGGGTCGCCGGGGAGCTGTTTTTT. Translated, it gives CASSLDATGVAGELFF.

The sample holds a few counts of this clone. The chain links TRBV7-3 to TRBJ1-5; TRBD1 is a possible D gene (6 bases). The CDR3 runs to 13 residues. V lost 4 bases and J 5 bases, leaving 9 bases between the germline ends. Germline lookup yields CDR1 SGHTA and CDR2 FQGTGA. This CDR3 is CASSSNRDQPQHF. The CDR3 nucleotides read TGTGCCAGCAGCTCGAACAGGGATCAGCCCCAGCATTTT. Full variable domain (outside the CDR3, taken from reference TRBV7-3 and TRBJ1-5): GAGVSQTPSNKVTEKGKYVELRCDPISGHTALYWYRQSLGQGPEFLIYFQGTGAADDSGLPNDRFFAVRPEGSVSTLKIQRTERGDSAVYLCASSSNRDQPQHFGDGTRLSIL.

This chain joins TRBV5-4 and TRBJ1-1; D perhaps matches TRBD1 (5 bases). Germline values: CDR1 SGHNT, CDR2 YYREEE (reference sequence). The CDR3 spans 14 residues. Trimming shortened V by 5 bases and J by 0 bases, and 11 bases separated the two germline ends. CDR3: CASRRDGLNTEAFF. The CDR3 bases are TGTGCCAGCAGGCGGGACGGACTGAACACTGAAGCTTTCTTT.

V is TRBV21-1 and J is TRBJ2-5; the tabulated D call, TRBD2, remains unverified against the DNA. TRBV21-1 is an annotated pseudogene. The CDR3 extends over 16 amino acids. The CDR3 region is CASNGTRASGKETQYF. The DNA for the CDR3 is TGTGCCAGCAATGGGACTAGGGCTAGCGGGAAAGAGACCCAGTACTTC.

This clone was counted once. The rearrangement links TRBV6-5 to TRBJ2-3, with D uncertain. CDR3 length: 12 residues. Germline CDR1 MNHEY, CDR2 SVGAGI. V lost 0 bases and J 15 bases, leaving 13 bases between the germline ends. This chain's CDR3 is CASSYSGGPVYF. CDR3 DNA: TGTGCCAGCAGTTACTCTGGCGGCCCGGTCTATTTT.

This clone was seen more than once but under ten times. The J gene is TRBJ1-1, the V gene TRBV11-1, with no clear D. Trimming took 1 base from V and 0 from J, leaving 9 bases between them. The CDR3 runs 15 residues. The germline V gene encodes CDR1 SGHAT and CDR2 FQDESV (reference sequence). CDR3 in DNA: TGTGCCAGCAGCTTAGAGGCGGTTTTGAACACTGAAGCTTTCTTT. Encoded protein: CASSLEAVLNTEAFF.

The V and J genes are TRBV3-1 (or the pseudogene TRBV3-2) and TRBJ1-6; a weak D match, TRBD1 (5 bases). Trimming shortened V by 1 base and J by 5 bases, and 27 bases separated the two germline ends. Germline V CDR1 and CDR2: LGHDT, YNNKEL (reference sequence). The length of the CDR3 is 21 residues. This CDR3 reads CASSQGFQGLVGRGNNSPLHF. The CDR3 coding sequence is TGTGCCAGCAGCCAAGGATTCCAGGGCCTCGTTGGGAGGGGAAATAATTCACCCCTCCACTTT.

The V call is TRBV6-6, the J call TRBJ1-4; TRBD1 might be the D (6 bases). The CDR3 sequence is 16 residues long. V was cut by 2 bases and J by 7 bases, with 17 bases left in between. CDR1 is MNHNY and CDR2 is SVGAGI in the germline V gene (reference sequence). The CDR3: CASSYLGGQASEKLFF. CDR3 bases: TGTGCCAGCAGTTACCTCGGGGGGCAGGCGAGTGAAAAACTGTTTTTT.

The genes are TRBV7-9 and TRBJ1-1; D call uncertain. Trimming took 2 bases from V and 10 from J, leaving 14 bases between them. CDR3 size: 13 residues. Per the germline V gene, CDR1 is SEHNR and CDR2 is FQNEAQ (reference sequence). CDR3 sequence: CASSLYDPEGAFF. CDR3 DNA sequence: TGTGCCAGCAGCTTATACGACCCTGAGGGAGCTTTCTTT. Full variable domain (remainder filled in from reference TRBV7-9 and TRBJ1-1): DTGVSQNPRHKITKRGQNVTFRCDPISEHNRLYWYRQTLGQGPEFLTYFQNEAQLEKSRLLSDRFSAERPKGSFSTLEIQRTEQGDSAMYLCASSLYDPEGAFFGQGTRLTVV.

The chain combines TRBV6-5 with TRBJ2-7, with 11 bases lining up with TRBD2. With 6 bases clipped from V and 2 bases from J, the junction kept 3 bases outside the gene matches. This CDR3 is built from 14 residues. Germline values: CDR1 MNHEY, CDR2 SVGAGI. The CDR3 loop is CASRLSGGAYEQYF. The CDR3 bases are TGTGCCAGCAGGCTTAGCGGGGGGGCCTACGAGCAGTACTTC.

The CDR3: CASRGQGSDEKLFF. For the CDR3, the DNA is TGTGCCAGCAGGGGACAGGGATCGGATGAAAAACTGTTTTTT. The chain couples TRBV7-9 to TRBJ1-4, with 9 nucleotides matching TRBD1. The CDR3 sequence is 14 residues long. CDR1 SEHNR and CDR2 FQNEAQ come from the germline V gene (reference sequence). V was clipped by 6 bases and J by 6 bases; unmatched bases: 5. Based on the CDR3 plus reference TRBV7-9 and TRBJ1-4, the full variable domain is DTGVSQNPRHKITKRGQNVTFRCDPISEHNRLYWYRQTLGQGPEFLTYFQNEAQLEKSRLLSDRFSAERPKGSFSTLEIQRTEQGDSAMYLCASRGQGSDEKLFFGSGTQLSVL.

V usage is TRBV24-1 and J usage is TRBJ2-7; 10 bases match TRBD1. Trimming removed 4 bases from V and 5 bases from J; junction bases left unmatched: 7. Per the germline V gene, CDR1 is KGHDR and CDR2 is SFDVKD. The CDR3 is 15 amino acids. In DNA, the CDR3 is TGTGCCACCAGTGACCCAGCCGGGACAGGGGACGAGCAGTACTTC. It codes for CATSDPAGTGDEQYF.

The chain uses TRBV11-3 and TRBJ1-3, with D hard to call. The CDR3 loop spans 14 amino acids. Trimming pared 2 bases from V and 0 bases from J, leaving 5 bases between. From germline, CDR1 is SGHNT and CDR2 YENEEA. CDR3 nucleotides: TGTGCCAGCAGCTTAATGAGCTCTGGAAACACCATATATTTT. It is translated as CASSLMSSGNTIYF.

V gene TRBV9 combines with J gene TRBJ2-7; D uncertain. Trimming removed 3 bases at V and 4 bases at J, with 8 bases between. The CDR3 is made up of 12 amino acids. The germline gives CDR1 SGDLS, CDR2 YYNGEE. The CDR3 region has the DNA TGTGCCAGCAGCGCAGCAGGTTACGAGCAGTACTTC. Translation gives CASSAAGYEQYF.

This rearrangement joins TRBV5-4 to TRBJ1-1; D gene ambiguous. This CDR3 spans 13 amino acids. The V and J ends lost 4 bases and 1 base respectively, with 8 bases between them. Germline CDR1 is SGHNT and CDR2 is YYREEE (reference sequence). The CDR3 loop reads CASSNDTNTEAFF. CDR3 in DNA: TGTGCCAGCAGCAACGACACGAACACTGAAGCTTTCTTT. Full variable domain (outside the CDR3, taken from reference TRBV5-4 and TRBJ1-1): ETGVTQSPTHLIKTRGQQVTLRCSSQSGHNTVSWYQQALGQGPQFIFQYYREEENGRGNFPPRFSGLQFPNYSSELNVNALELDDSALYLCASSNDTNTEAFFGQGTRLTVV.

This clone has only one observation. Different DNA sequences within this sample yield the same CDR3. The chain carries TRBV24-1 and TRBJ2-1, with 10 bases aligning to TRBD1. CDR1 and CDR2 from the germline V gene are KGHDR and SFDVKD. The CDR3 spans 15 residues. J gave up 3 bases and V 5 bases, and 3 bases lay outside the gene matches. Here the CDR3 DNA reads TGTGCCACCAGTGGGGGACAGGGGAACTACAATGAGCAGTTCTTC. Its protein is CATSGGQGNYNEQFF.

This chain connects TRBV7-3 to TRBJ2-2; a weak D match, TRBD1 (6 bases). Germline-derived CDR1 and CDR2 are SGHTA and FQGTGA. V was clipped by 5 bases and J by 1 base, with 11 bases between them. There are 15 residues in the CDR3. Here the CDR3 DNA reads TGTGCCAGCAGCATATTGGGACAGAACACCGGGGAGCTGTTTTTT. Its protein is CASSILGQNTGELFF.